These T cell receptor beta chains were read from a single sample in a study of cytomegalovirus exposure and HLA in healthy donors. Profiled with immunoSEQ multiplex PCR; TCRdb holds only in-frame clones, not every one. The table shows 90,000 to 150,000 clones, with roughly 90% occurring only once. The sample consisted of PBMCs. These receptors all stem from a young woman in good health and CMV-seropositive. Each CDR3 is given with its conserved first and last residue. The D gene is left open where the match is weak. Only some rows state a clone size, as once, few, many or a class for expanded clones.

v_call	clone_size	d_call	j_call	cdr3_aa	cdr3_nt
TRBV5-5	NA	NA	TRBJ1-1	CASSPGGRTEAFF	TGTGCCAGCAGCCCCGGAGGACGTACGGAAGCTTTCTTT
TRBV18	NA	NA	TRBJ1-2	CASSITSRDTHGYTF	TGTGCCAGCTCAATTACATCCCGTGATACCCATGGCTACACCTTC
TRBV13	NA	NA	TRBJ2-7	CASSTSQGSYEQYF	TGTGCCAGCAGCACATCTCAGGGGTCCTACGAGCAGTACTTC
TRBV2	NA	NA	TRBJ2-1	CASRGTSNEQFF	TGTGCCAGCCGAGGGACTTCTAATGAGCAGTTCTTC
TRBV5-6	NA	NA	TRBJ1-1	CASSFGSRGAEAFF	TGTGCCAGCAGCTTCGGGAGCCGGGGCGCTGAAGCTTTCTTT
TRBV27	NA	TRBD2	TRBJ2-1	CASSPRLAGFNEQFF	TGTGCCAGCAGTCCCCGGCTAGCGGGGTTCAATGAGCAGTTCTTC
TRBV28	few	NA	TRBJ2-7	CASSSQTPFEQYF	TGTGCCAGCAGTTCCCAGACTCCTTTCGAGCAGTACTTC
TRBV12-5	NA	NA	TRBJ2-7	CASGLGSGGTVEQYF	TGTGCTAGTGGCCTCGGGTCAGGGGGGACGGTCGAGCAGTACTTC
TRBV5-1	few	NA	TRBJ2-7	CASSLSPGYEQYF	TGCGCCAGCAGCCTAAGTCCCGGCTACGAGCAGTACTTC
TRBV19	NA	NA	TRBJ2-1	CASSTNNDPYNEQFF	TGTGCCAGTAGTACCAACAACGATCCCTACAATGAGCAGTTCTTC
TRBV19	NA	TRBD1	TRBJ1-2	CASIEGDRGYGYTF	TGTGCCAGTATAGAGGGGGACAGGGGCTATGGCTACACCTTC
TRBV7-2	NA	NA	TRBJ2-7	CASSLGGAGSSYEQYF	TGTGCCAGCAGCTTAGGCGGCGCCGGTAGCTCCTACGAGCAGTACTTC
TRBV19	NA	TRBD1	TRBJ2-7	CASRPTGTALWEQYF	TGTGCCAGTAGGCCCACCGGGACAGCCCTCTGGGAGCAGTACTTC
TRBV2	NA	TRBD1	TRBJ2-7	CASKEGTGFSYEQYF	TGTGCCAGCAAAGAGGGGACAGGGTTTTCCTACGAGCAGTACTTC
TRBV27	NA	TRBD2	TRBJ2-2	CASSLSGGATGELFF	TGTGCCAGCAGTTTGAGCGGGGGGGCGACCGGGGAGCTGTTTTTT
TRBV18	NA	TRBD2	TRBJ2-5	CASSPPSGRETQYF	TGTGCCAGCTCACCACCTAGCGGGAGGGAGACCCAGTACTTC
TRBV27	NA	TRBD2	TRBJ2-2	CASTGTSGINTGELFF	TGTGCCAGCACCGGGACTAGCGGGATTAACACCGGGGAGCTGTTTTTT
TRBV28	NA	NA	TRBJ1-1	CASSLGALGTEAFF	TGTGCCAGCAGTTTAGGGGCCCTTGGTACTGAAGCTTTCTTT
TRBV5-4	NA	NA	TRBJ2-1	CASSPGNSDVANEQFF	TGTGCCAGCAGCCCCGGGAATAGCGACGTCGCCAATGAGCAGTTCTTC
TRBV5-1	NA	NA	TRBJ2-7	CASSRDMSGEQYF	TGCGCCAGCAGCCGGGACATGAGCGGCGAGCAGTACTTC
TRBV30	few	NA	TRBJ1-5	CAWSYRGNQPQHF	TGTGCCTGGAGTTATCGGGGAAATCAGCCCCAGCATTTT
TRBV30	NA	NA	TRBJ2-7	CAWSETHSYEQYF	TGTGCCTGGAGTGAGACTCATTCCTACGAGCAGTACTTC
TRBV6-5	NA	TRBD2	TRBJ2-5	CASSPLAGGQETQYF	TGTGCCAGCAGCCCACTAGCGGGGGGTCAAGAGACCCAGTACTTC
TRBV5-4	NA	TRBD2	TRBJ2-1	CASSFLSGTNNEQFF	TGTGCCAGCAGCTTCCTTAGCGGGACCAACAATGAGCAGTTCTTC
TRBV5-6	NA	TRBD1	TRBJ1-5	CASSSGTEEGNQPQHF	TGTGCCAGCAGCTCGGGGACAGAGGAGGGCAATCAGCCCCAGCATTTT
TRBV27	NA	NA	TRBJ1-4	CASSLQFGGLFF	TGTGCCAGCAGTTTACAGTTTGGAGGACTGTTTTTT
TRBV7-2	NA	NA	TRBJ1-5	CASSLDGVGGQPQHF	TGTGCCAGCAGCTTAGACGGCGTAGGGGGTCAGCCCCAGCATTTT
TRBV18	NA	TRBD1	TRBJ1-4	CASSPGQDEKLFF	TGTGCCAGCTCACCGGGACAGGATGAAAAACTGTTTTTT